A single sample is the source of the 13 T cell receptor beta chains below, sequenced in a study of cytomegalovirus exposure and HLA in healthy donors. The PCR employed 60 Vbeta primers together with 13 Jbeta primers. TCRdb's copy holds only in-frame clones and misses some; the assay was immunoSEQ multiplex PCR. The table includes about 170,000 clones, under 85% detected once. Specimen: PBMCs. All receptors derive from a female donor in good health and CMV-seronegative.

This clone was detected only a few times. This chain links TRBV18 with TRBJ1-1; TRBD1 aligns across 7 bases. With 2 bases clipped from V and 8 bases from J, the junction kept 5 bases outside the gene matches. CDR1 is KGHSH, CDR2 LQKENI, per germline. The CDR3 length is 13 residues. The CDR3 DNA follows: TGTGCCAGCTCACCATCGGGACAGAAGGAAGCTTTCTTT. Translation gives CASSPSGQKEAFF.

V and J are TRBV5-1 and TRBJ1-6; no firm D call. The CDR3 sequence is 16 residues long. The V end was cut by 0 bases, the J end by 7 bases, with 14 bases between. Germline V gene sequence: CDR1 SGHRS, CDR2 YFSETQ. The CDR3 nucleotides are TGCGCCAGCAGCTTGGCCGTCAACAGCGGGAATTCACCCCTCCACTTT. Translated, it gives CASSLAVNSGNSPLHF.

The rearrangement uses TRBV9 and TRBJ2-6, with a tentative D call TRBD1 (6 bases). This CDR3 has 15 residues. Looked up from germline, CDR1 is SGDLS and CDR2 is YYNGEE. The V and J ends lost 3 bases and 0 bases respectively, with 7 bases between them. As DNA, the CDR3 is TGTGCCAGCAGCGGGACAGTCTCTGGGGCCAACGTCCTGACTTTC. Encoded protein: CASSGTVSGANVLTF.

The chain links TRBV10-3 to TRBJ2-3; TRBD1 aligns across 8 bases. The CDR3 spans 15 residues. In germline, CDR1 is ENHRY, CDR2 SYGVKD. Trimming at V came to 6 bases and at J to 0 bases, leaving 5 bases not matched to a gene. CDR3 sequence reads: CAIRGQGVSTDTQYF. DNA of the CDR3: TGTGCCATCAGAGGACAGGGCGTTAGCACAGATACGCAGTATTTT.

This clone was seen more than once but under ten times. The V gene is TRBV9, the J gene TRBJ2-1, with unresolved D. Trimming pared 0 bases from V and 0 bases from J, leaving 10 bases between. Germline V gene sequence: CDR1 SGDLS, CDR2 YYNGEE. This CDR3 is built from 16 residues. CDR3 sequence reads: CASSVVADSSYNEQFF. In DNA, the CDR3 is TGTGCCAGCAGCGTAGTTGCGGATTCCTCCTACAATGAGCAGTTCTTC. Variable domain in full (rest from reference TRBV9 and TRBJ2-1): DSGVTQTPKHLITATGQRVTLRCSPRSGDLSVYWYQQSLDQGLQFLIQYYNGEERAKGNILERFSAQQFPDLHSELNLSSLELGDSALYFCASSVVADSSYNEQFFGPGTRLTVL.

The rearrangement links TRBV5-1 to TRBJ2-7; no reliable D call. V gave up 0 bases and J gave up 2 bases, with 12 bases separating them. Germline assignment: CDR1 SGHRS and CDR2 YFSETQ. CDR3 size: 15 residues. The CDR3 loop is CASSLDQAFTYEQYF. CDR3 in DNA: TGCGCCAGCAGCTTGGATCAGGCTTTCACCTACGAGCAGTACTTC.

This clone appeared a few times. CDR3 coding DNA: TGTGCCAGCAGTTTAGGTTCATCCGGCGAGCAGTACTTC. This codes for CASSLGSSGEQYF. V and J are TRBV28 and TRBJ2-7; D remains unclear. V was pared by 2 bases and J by 6 bases, with 11 bases between. Germline V gene data show CDR1 as MDHEN and CDR2 as SYDVKM. CDR3 length equals 13 residues.

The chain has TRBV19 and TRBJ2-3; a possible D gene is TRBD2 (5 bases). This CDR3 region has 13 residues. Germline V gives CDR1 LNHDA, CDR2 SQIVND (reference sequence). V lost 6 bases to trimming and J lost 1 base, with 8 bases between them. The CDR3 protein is CASRTEGTDTQYF. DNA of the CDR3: TGTGCCAGTAGGACGGAGGGCACAGATACGCAGTATTTT. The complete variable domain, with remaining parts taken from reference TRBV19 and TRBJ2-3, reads DGGITQSPKYLFRKEGQNVTLSCEQNLNHDAMYWYRQDPGQGLRLIYYSQIVNDFQKGDIAEGYSVSREKKESFPLTVTSAQKNPTAFYLCASRTEGTDTQYFGPGTRLTVL.

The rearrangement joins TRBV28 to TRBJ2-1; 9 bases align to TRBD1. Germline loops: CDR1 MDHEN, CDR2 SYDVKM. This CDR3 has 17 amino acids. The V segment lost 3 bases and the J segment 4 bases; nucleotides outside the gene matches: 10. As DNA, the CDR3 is TGTGCCAGCAGTTTGATTGCACAGGGGGCGAAATACAATGAGCAGTTCTTC. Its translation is CASSLIAQGAKYNEQFF. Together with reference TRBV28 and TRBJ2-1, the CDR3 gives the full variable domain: DVKVTQSSRYLVKRTGEKVFLECVQDMDHENMFWYRQDPGLGLRLIYFSYDVKMKEKGDIPEGYSVSREKKERFSLILESASTNQTSMYLCASSLIAQGAKYNEQFFGPGTRLTVL.

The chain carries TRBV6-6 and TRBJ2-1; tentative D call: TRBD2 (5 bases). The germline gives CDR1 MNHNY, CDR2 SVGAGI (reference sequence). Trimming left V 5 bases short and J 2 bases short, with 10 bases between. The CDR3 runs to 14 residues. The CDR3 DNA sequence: TGTGCCAGCAGTGGACTTACGACCTACAATGAGCAGTTCTTC. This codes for CASSGLTTYNEQFF.

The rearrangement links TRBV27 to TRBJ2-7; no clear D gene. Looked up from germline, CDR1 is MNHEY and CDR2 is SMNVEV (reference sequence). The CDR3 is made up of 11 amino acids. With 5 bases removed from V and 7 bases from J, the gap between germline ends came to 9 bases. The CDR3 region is CASSPRVEQYF. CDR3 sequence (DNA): TGTGCCAGCAGTCCCCGGGTTGAGCAGTACTTC.

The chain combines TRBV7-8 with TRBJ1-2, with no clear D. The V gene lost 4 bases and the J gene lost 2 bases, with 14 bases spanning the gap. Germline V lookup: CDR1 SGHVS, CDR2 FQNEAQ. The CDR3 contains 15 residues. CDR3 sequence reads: CASSSSRRTNYGYTF. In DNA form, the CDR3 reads TGTGCCAGCAGCTCAAGCAGGCGAACCAACTATGGCTACACCTTC.

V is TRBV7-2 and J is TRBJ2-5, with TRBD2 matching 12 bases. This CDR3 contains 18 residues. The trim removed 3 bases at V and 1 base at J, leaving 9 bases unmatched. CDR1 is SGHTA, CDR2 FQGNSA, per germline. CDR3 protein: CASSLGRLAGAIQETQYF. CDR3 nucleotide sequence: TGTGCCAGCAGCTTGGGCAGACTAGCGGGGGCCATCCAAGAGACCCAGTACTTC.